The 21 T cell receptor beta chains reported below all come from one sample, sequenced in a study of T cell changes during pregnancy in multiple sclerosis. The data were produced by immunoSEQ multiplex PCR, yet TCRdb's version contains in-frame clones alone and is incomplete. The table records tens of thousands of clones, roughly 90% of them present only once. The material was peripheral blood, obtained after pregnancy. These receptors came from a female donor in good health, enrolled as a control in a pregnancy study.

The rearrangement links TRBV2 to TRBJ1-6, with 8 positions matching TRBD1. J lost 5 bases, V lost 10 bases, and 7 bases had no gene match. The CDR3 runs 14 residues. CDR1 SNHLY and CDR2 FYNNEI come from the germline V gene. The CDR3 DNA sequence: TGTGCCACCTACCTCAGGGGGCATAATTCACCCCTCCACTTT. Translating gives CATYLRGHNSPLHF. The variable domain in full, completed from reference TRBV2 and TRBJ1-6, reads EPEVTQTPSHQVTQMGQEVILRCVPISNHLYFYWYRQILGQKVEFLVSFYNNEISEKSEIFDDQFSVERPDGSNFTLKIRSTKLEDSAMYFCATYLRGHNSPLHFGNGTRLTVT.

The V gene is TRBV5-1, the J gene TRBJ1-4; the match to TRBD1 covers 11 bases. Germline lookup yields CDR1 SGHRS and CDR2 YFSETQ. This CDR3 is built from 15 residues. J gave up 10 bases and V 4 bases, and 9 bases lay outside the gene matches. CDR3 DNA sequence: TGCGCCAGCAGCGCCCGGACAGGGGGCCAGGCAAAACTGTTTTTT. Protein product: CASSARTGGQAKLFF.

This chain's CDR3 is CASSHGLGGNEQFF. The CDR3 DNA is TGCGCCAGCAGCCACGGCCTTGGGGGGAATGAGCAGTTCTTC. The V gene is TRBV5-1, the J gene TRBJ2-1; D perhaps matches TRBD2 (6 bases). Deletions cut 4 bases from V and 7 bases from J, with 15 bases between. In germline, CDR1 is SGHRS, CDR2 YFSETQ. The CDR3 has 14 amino acids.

This clone has a single count. The chain employs TRBV10-3 and TRBJ2-5; tentatively, D is TRBD1 (5 bases). The CDR3 spans 15 residues. V was pared by 0 bases and J by 5 bases, with 13 bases between. The germline CDR1 and CDR2 sequences are ENHRY and SYGVKD. CDR3: CAISESGRSGETQYF. The CDR3, as DNA: TGTGCCATCAGTGAGTCAGGACGCTCAGGGGAGACCCAGTACTTC.

This chain links TRBV19 with TRBJ1-1; D is unresolved. From germline, CDR1 is LNHDA and CDR2 SQIVND (reference sequence). There are 13 residues in the CDR3. V lost 10 bases and J 6 bases, leaving 18 bases between the germline ends. Here the CDR3 DNA reads TGTGCCACCGCCGAGGAGGGTCTGGCTGAAGCTTTCTTT. This encodes CATAEEGLAEAFF.

This clone occurred a few times. The V and J genes are TRBV7-2 and TRBJ1-2; D unclear. This CDR3 is built from 12 residues. The germline V gene has CDR1 SGHTA and CDR2 FQGNSA. V lost 5 bases and J lost 4, with 8 bases in between. CDR3 residues: CASSPLTYGYTF. As DNA, the CDR3 is TGTGCCAGCAGCCCGCTAACCTATGGCTACACCTTC.

V is TRBV7-2 and J is TRBJ2-5, with D tentatively TRBD2 (7 bases). V lost 6 bases to trimming and J lost 1 base, with 9 bases between them. From germline, CDR1 is SGHTA and CDR2 FQGNSA. The CDR3 extends over 13 amino acids. The CDR3 reads CASRRGLQETQYF. Here the CDR3 DNA reads TGTGCCAGCAGGCGGGGGCTCCAAGAGACCCAGTACTTC.

This chain joins TRBV15 and TRBJ1-2; D uncertain. CDR3 length equals 14 residues. V was clipped by 0 bases and J by 6 bases, with 11 bases between them. Germline values: CDR1 LNHNV, CDR2 YYDKDF (reference sequence). CDR3 protein: CATSRDLVEDGYTF. CDR3 bases: TGTGCCACCAGCAGAGATTTAGTTGAGGATGGCTACACCTTC. Full variable domain (rest looked up from reference TRBV15 and TRBJ1-2): DAMVIQNPRYQVTQFGKPVTLSCSQTLNHNVMYWYQQKSSQAPKLLFHYYDKDFNNEADTPDNFQSRRPNTSFCFLDIRSPGLGDTAMYLCATSRDLVEDGYTFGSGTRLTVV.

This clone was seen just once. The chain employs TRBV6-6 and TRBJ1-1; unclear D gene. Trimming removed 8 bases at V and 4 bases at J, with 8 bases between. The CDR3 extends over 11 amino acids. The V gene's germline CDR1 is MNHNY and CDR2 SVGAGI (reference sequence). The CDR3 DNA is TGTGCCAGCCAGCGGGGCACTGAAGCTTTCTTT. This encodes CASQRGTEAFF.

The chain carries TRBV7-9 and TRBJ1-2; 10 positions match TRBD1. The length of the CDR3 is 15 residues. V shed 1 base and J 6 bases; nucleotides not matched to a gene: 5. Germline CDR1 reads SEHNR; CDR2 reads FQNEAQ (reference sequence). CDR3 in DNA: TGTGCCAGCAGCTTAGTGTGGACAGGGGGAGATGGCTACACCTTC. Its translation is CASSLVWTGGDGYTF.

The chain joins TRBV27 to TRBJ1-2, with D perhaps TRBD1 (5 bases). The germline V gene has CDR1 MNHEY and CDR2 SMNVEV (reference sequence). The CDR3 extends over 15 amino acids. The V gene lost 5 bases and the J gene lost 7 bases, with 20 bases spanning the gap. The CDR3 sequence is CASSIRGVPGGGYTF. CDR3 bases: TGTGCCAGCAGTATAAGAGGGGTCCCCGGGGGTGGCTACACCTTC.

This clone was recorded only once. This chain connects TRBV9 to TRBJ1-2; 7 bases agree with TRBD1. There are 16 residues in the CDR3. Germline V gene data show CDR1 as SGDLS and CDR2 as YYNGEE. Losses at the gene ends were 3 bases for V and 6 bases for J; bases not matched to a gene: 14. This chain's CDR3 is CASSGGQTLMLDGYTF. CDR3 nucleotide sequence: TGTGCCAGCAGCGGGGGACAGACCCTCATGTTGGATGGCTACACCTTC. Full variable domain (missing parts from reference TRBV9 and TRBJ1-2): DSGVTQTPKHLITATGQRVTLRCSPRSGDLSVYWYQQSLDQGLQFLIQYYNGEERAKGNILERFSAQQFPDLHSELNLSSLELGDSALYFCASSGGQTLMLDGYTFGSGTRLTVV.

The rearrangement uses TRBV6-1 and TRBJ1-2; TRBD1 matches 9 bases. CDR1 and CDR2 (germline): MNHNS, SASEGT. J was trimmed by 8 bases and V by 3 bases; bases with no gene match: 4. The CDR3 has 13 residues. The CDR3: CASSEGQGWGYTF. The CDR3 coding sequence is TGTGCCAGCAGTGAGGGACAGGGTTGGGGCTACACCTTC.

The CDR3 is CASQDRFSYNEQFF. DNA of the CDR3: TGCGCCAGCCAGGACAGGTTCTCCTACAATGAGCAGTTCTTC. The chain couples TRBV5-1 to TRBJ2-1; TRBD1 matches 7 bases. The CDR3 runs to 14 residues. V shed 7 bases, J shed 0 bases, and the junction held 4 bases outside the gene matches. The germline V gene encodes CDR1 SGHRS and CDR2 YFSETQ.

The chain couples TRBV7-9 to TRBJ2-1, with unresolved D. The ends were cut back, 5 bases at V and 6 bases at J, with 11 bases in the middle. The CDR3 runs 13 residues. Germline V lookup: CDR1 SEHNR, CDR2 FQNEAQ (reference sequence). The CDR3 DNA is TGTGCCAGCAGCCTAGGCCCAGGCAATGAGCAGTTCTTC. Amino acids: CASSLGPGNEQFF.

The CDR3 sequence: CAIRAVLQETQYF. The DNA for the CDR3 is TGTGCCATCAGGGCAGTGCTCCAAGAGACCCAGTACTTC. This rearrangement joins TRBV10-3 to TRBJ2-5; D gene ambiguous. The CDR3 is made up of 13 amino acids. The germline V and J ends were trimmed by 6 bases and 1 base, with 9 bases remaining between them. CDR1 and CDR2 (germline): ENHRY, SYGVKD.

V and J are TRBV29-1 and TRBJ2-3; a possible D gene is TRBD1 (5 bases). Trimming pared 0 bases from V and 0 bases from J, leaving 10 bases between. Germline assignment: CDR1 SQVTM and CDR2 ANQGSEA. CDR3 length: 15 residues. DNA of the CDR3: TGCAGCGTTGAAGACGCACAGGATAGCACAGATACGCAGTATTTT. The encoded protein is CSVEDAQDSTDTQYF.

With respect to this clone: Relative to the germline gene, one junction end is altered; a read error may explain this. The V call is TRBV10-3, the J call TRBJ1-5; 12 bases align to TRBD1. Germline CDR1 is ENHRY and CDR2 is SYGVKD. This CDR3 is built from 17 residues. This chain's CDR3 is CAISEPGQGASNQPRHF. The DNA for the CDR3 is TGTGCCATCAGTGAGCCGGGACAGGGGGCTAGCAATCAGCCCCGGCATTTT.

The table lists this clone with a count of one. The gene calls are TRBV5-5 and TRBJ1-1; 8 bases line up with TRBD1. The CDR3 loop spans 16 amino acids. Germline trimming cut 0 bases from V and 8 bases from J; bases unmatched to any gene: 12. Per the germline V gene, CDR1 is SGHKS and CDR2 is YYEKEE (reference sequence). CDR3 loop: CASSLGGGQGATEAFF. The CDR3, as DNA: TGTGCCAGCAGCTTGGGGGGCGGCCAGGGGGCCACCGAAGCTTTCTTT.

V is TRBV6-1 and J is TRBJ2-7; a weak D match, TRBD2 (5 bases). CDR1 MNHNS and CDR2 SASEGT come from the germline V gene. CDR3 length: 14 amino acids. V was pared by 6 bases and J by 2 bases, with 14 bases between. DNA for the CDR3: TGTGCCAGCAGCCCACGGACTGAAACCTACGAGCAGTACTTC. Translation gives CASSPRTETYEQYF.

The chain is built from TRBV5-1 and TRBJ2-3; the match to TRBD2 covers 7 bases. With 4 bases clipped from V and 1 base from J, the junction kept 12 bases outside the gene matches. CDR1 and CDR2 from the germline V gene are SGHRS and YFSETQ. The CDR3 is 17 residues long. The CDR3 region has the DNA TGCGCCAGCAGCCTTACCGGCGGGAGCGGGGGCACAGATACGCAGTATTTT. Protein product: CASSLTGGSGGTDTQYF.